This T cell receptor beta chain was captured by sequencing in a study of cytomegalovirus exposure and HLA in healthy donors. General study points: By a later analysis, the bulk of CMV-associated TCR beta chains appeared HLA-restricted.

Amplification used 60 Vbeta primers and 13 Jbeta primers. The data were produced by immunoSEQ multiplex PCR, yet TCRdb's version contains in-frame clones alone and is incomplete. The table includes around 65,000 clones, 65% to 80% detected once. Comment on this clone: What it binds is unknown.

V was shortened by 5 bases and J by 6 bases, with 14 bases between the two germline ends. The CDR3 is 14 amino acids. Germline V CDR1 and CDR2: SGHTA, FQGNSA. The chain couples TRBV7-2 to TRBJ1-5; no definite D call. The TCR comes from a man aged 35-49 years in good health and CMV-seropositive. What was sequenced was PBMCs. In DNA form, the CDR3 reads TGTGCCAGCAGCCGAAAGACGGGTGGTCAGCCCCAGCATTTT. Its protein product is CASSRKTGGQPQHF. Full variable domain (rest looked up from reference TRBV7-2 and TRBJ1-5): GAGVSQSPSNKVTEKGKDVELRCDPISGHTALYWYRQSLGQGLEFLIYFQGNSAPDKSGLPSDRFSAERTGGSVSTLTIQRTQQEDSAVYLCASSRKTGGQPQHFGDGTRLSIL.